This T cell receptor (beta chain) was profiled in a study of cytomegalovirus exposure and HLA in healthy donors. General study points: As was reported, the HLA-A and HLA-B alleles of most subjects were accurately predicted from TCR beta sequences. Cytomegalovirus-associated TCR beta chains were listed, numbering 164. DRB1 had the most TCR associations and HLA-C the fewest, a later analysis found, with rates varying by HLA locus.

Primers for the PCR totalled 60 Vbeta and 13 Jbeta. Sequencing was performed with immunoSEQ multiplex PCR; in TCRdb, only in-frame clones are kept and a portion is missing. The data contain some 87,000 clones, around 79% of them singletons. Concerning this clone: Its target is not known.

The CDR3 contains 16 residues. Germline lookup yields CDR1 SGHRS and CDR2 YFSETQ. V was clipped by 5 bases and J by 0 bases, with 17 bases between them. The sequence was collected from a woman between 40 and 50 years old in good health and CMV-seropositive. This rearrangement joins TRBV5-1 to TRBJ1-1; perhaps TRBD1 as D (6 bases). Sequencing used PBMCs. CDR3 nucleotide sequence: TGCGCCAGCAGTTCTGGACAGAGCGTCATGAACACTGAAGCTTTCTTT. This sequence encodes CASSSGQSVMNTEAFF. Full variable domain (missing parts from reference TRBV5-1 and TRBJ1-1): KAGVTQTPRYLIKTRGQQVTLSCSPISGHRSVSWYQQTPGQGLQFLFEYFSETQRNKGNFPGRFSGRQFSNSRSEMNVSTLELGDSALYLCASSSGQSVMNTEAFFGQGTRLTVV.